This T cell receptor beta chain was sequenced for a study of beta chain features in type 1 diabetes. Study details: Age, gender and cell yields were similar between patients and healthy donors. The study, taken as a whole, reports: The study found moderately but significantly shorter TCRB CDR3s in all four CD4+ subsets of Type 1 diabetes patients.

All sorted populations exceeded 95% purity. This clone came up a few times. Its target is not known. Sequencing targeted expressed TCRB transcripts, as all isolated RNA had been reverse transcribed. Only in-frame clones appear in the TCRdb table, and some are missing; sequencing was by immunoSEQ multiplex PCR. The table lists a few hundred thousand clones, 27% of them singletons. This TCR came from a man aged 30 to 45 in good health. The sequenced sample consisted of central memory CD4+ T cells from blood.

This CDR3 reads CASSLLGTSGELFF. The DNA of the CDR3 is TGTGCCAGCAGCTTACTGGGTACGAGTGGGGAGCTGTTTTTT. This chain uses TRBV9 with TRBJ2-2; no definite D call. Germline CDR1 reads SGDLS; CDR2 reads YYNGEE. This CDR3 has 14 residues. V was shortened by 4 bases and J by 8 bases, with 15 bases between the two germline ends.